This T cell receptor beta chain was recovered during a study of OX40 agonist ivuxolimab in advanced cancers. The CDR3 totals 14 residues. CDR1 MNHEY and CDR2 SMNVEV come from the germline V gene (reference sequence). The J segment lost 11 bases and the V segment lost 3 bases, leaving 9 bases of the junction unmatched. Profiled with immunoSEQ multiplex PCR; TCRdb holds only in-frame clones, not every one. This sample has over 55,000 clones, with approximately 80% found just once. Specimen: CD4+ or CD8+ T cells sorted from blood, collected in a trial of the OX40 agonist ivuxolimab. This TCR was recovered from an adult with an advanced solid tumor such as melanoma, head and neck, liver or kidney cancer. The V and J genes are TRBV27 and TRBJ2-1, with 8 bases identical to TRBD2. The CDR3 nucleotides read TGTGCCAGCAGTTTGGGAACTAGCGGTGGGAAGCAGTTCTTC. Protein product: CASSLGTSGGKQFF.